This T cell receptor beta chain came from a study of T cell clones after liver transplantation. The ends were cut back, 6 bases at V and 2 bases at J, with 13 bases in the middle. This CDR3 is built from 14 residues. Germline CDR1 LNHDA, CDR2 SQIVND (reference sequence). Only in-frame clones appear in the TCRdb table, and some are missing; sequencing was by immunoSEQ multiplex PCR. The repertoire has approximately 72,000 clones, roughly nine tenths of them found once; the top ten carry roughly 3%. V gene TRBV19 combines with J gene TRBJ1-1, with D maybe TRBD1 (5 bases). Sequenced here: CD4+ T cells from blood, sampled before liver transplant. This clonotype was sampled from a human donor who received a liver transplant. The CDR3 is CASSNGAVNTEAFF. The CDR3 DNA reads as TGTGCCAGTAGCAATGGGGCGGTTAACACTGAAGCTTTCTTT.